This record covers a single T cell receptor beta chain. The antigen is not known. Scientists amplified the TCR beta CDR3 regions from RNA transcripts. First-round RT-PCR employed HTBI primers, with a second-round multiplex PCR after it. TCRdb analysed the multiplex PCR reads with MiXCR anew, one entry per CDR3 protein. The repertoire holds about 380,000 distinct CDR3 sequences, 15% seen once, with around 6.6% in the top ten. The data belong to a study of Graves' ophthalmopathy and Graves' hyperthyroidism. Where ophthalmopathy was absent within 18 months of follow-up, hyperthyroidism was stable. Study-wide points: In blood, most expanded thyroid clonotypes above 0.001 frequency were also detected.

The germline CDR1 and CDR2 sequences are LNHDA and SQIVND (reference sequence). The CDR3 has 13 residues. Trimming cost V 1 base and J 8 bases, with 12 bases left between them. Sequencing was done on a sample of peripheral blood. The V call is TRBV19, the J call TRBJ2-7, with D unclear. The receptor comes from a young woman with stable Graves' hyperthyroidism. The CDR3 region is CASSIATADKQYF. CDR3 DNA sequence: TGTGCCAGTAGTATAGCCACCGCGGATAAGCAGTACTTC.